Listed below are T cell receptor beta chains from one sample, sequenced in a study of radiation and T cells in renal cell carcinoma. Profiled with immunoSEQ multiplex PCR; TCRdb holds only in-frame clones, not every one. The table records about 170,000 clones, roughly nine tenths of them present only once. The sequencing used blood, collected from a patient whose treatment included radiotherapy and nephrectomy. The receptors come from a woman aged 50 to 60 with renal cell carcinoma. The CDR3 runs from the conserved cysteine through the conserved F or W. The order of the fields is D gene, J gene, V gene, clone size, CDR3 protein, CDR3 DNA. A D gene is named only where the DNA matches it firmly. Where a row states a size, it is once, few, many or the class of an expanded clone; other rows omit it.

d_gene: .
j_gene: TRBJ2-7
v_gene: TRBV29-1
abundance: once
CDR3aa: CSVEDNREMSYEQYF
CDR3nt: TGCAGCGTTGAAGATAACAGGGAAATGAGCTACGAGCAGTACTTC

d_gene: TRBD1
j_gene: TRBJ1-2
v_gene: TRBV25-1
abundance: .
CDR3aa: CASSDPGQGALDGYTF
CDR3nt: TGTGCCAGCAGTGATCCGGGACAGGGAGCCCTCGATGGCTACACCTTC

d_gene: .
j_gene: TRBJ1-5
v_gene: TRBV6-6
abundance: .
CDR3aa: CASSLTGRAPQHF
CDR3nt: TGTGCCAGCAGCCTCACAGGGAGGGCGCCCCAGCATTTT

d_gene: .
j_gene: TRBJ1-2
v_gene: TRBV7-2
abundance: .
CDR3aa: CASSSSGPRYGYTF
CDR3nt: TGTGCCAGCAGCTCCAGTGGGCCTAGATATGGCTACACCTTC

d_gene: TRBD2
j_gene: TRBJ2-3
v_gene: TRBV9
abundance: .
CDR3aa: CASSVTGTSGLATDTQYF
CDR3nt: TGTGCCAGCAGCGTTACGGGGACTAGCGGGCTTGCCACAGATACGCAGTATTTT

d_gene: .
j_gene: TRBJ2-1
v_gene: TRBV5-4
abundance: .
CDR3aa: CASSLGAGIYNEQFF
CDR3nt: TGTGCCAGCAGCTTGGGGGCCGGAATCTACAATGAGCAGTTCTTC

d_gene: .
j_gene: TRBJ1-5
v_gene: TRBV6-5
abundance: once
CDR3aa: CASSYSGGNQPQHF
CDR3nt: TGTGCCAGCAGTTACTCGGGGGGGAATCAGCCCCAGCATTTT

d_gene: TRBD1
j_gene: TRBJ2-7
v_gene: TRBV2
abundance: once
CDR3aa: CASRQGLTYEQYF
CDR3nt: TGTGCCAGTAGACAGGGGCTAACCTACGAGCAGTACTTC

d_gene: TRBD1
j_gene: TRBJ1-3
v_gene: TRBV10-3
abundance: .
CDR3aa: CAIRTDRAGNTIYF
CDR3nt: TGTGCCATCAGAACGGACAGGGCTGGAAACACCATATATTTT

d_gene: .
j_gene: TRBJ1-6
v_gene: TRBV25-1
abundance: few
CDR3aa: CASSEKWNSPLHF
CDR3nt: TGTGCCAGCAGTGAAAAATGGAATTCACCCCTCCACTTT

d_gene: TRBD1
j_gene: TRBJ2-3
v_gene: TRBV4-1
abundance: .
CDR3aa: CASSQLDRGTTDTQYF
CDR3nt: TGCGCCAGCAGCCAACTTGACAGGGGTACCACAGATACGCAGTATTTT

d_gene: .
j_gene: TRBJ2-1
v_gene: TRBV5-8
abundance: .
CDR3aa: CASSLATGGRVDNEQFF
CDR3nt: TGTGCCAGCAGCTTGGCTACCGGGGGGCGCGTGGACAATGAGCAGTTCTTC

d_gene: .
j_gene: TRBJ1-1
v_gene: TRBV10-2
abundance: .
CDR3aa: CASSESSGVTEAFF
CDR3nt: TGCGCCAGCAGTGAGTCGTCAGGGGTTACTGAAGCTTTCTTT

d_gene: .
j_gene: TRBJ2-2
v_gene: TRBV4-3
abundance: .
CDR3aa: CASESNTGELFF
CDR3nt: TGCGCCAGCGAATCGAACACCGGGGAGCTGTTTTTT

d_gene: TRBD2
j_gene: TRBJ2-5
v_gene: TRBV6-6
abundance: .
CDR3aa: CASSYTSGAGETQYF
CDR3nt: TGTGCCAGCAGTTATACTAGCGGGGCAGGAGAGACCCAGTACTTC

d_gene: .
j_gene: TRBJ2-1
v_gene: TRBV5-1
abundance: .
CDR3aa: CASSLVKQGRDEQFF
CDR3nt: TGCGCCAGCAGCTTGGTAAAACAGGGTAGGGATGAGCAGTTCTTC

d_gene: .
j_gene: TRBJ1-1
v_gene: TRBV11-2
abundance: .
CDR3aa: CASSLEEGTEAFF
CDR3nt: TGTGCCAGCAGCTTAGAAGAGGGGACTGAAGCTTTCTTT

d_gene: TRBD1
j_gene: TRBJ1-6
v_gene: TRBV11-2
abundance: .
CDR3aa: CASSSDRVLNSPLHF
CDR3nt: TGTGCCAGCAGCTCCGACAGGGTCCTGAATTCACCCCTCCACTTT

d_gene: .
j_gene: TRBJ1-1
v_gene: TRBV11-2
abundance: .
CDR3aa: CASSPQTGNTEAFF
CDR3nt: TGTGCCAGCAGCCCGCAGACAGGGAACACTGAAGCTTTCTTT

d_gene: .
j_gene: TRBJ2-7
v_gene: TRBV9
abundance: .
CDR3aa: CASSALPTPYEQYF
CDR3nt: TGTGCCAGCAGCGCTTTACCGACTCCCTACGAGCAGTACTTC

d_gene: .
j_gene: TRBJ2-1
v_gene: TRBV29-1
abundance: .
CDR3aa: CSGNSYNEQFF
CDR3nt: TGCAGCGGCAACAGCTACAATGAGCAGTTCTTC

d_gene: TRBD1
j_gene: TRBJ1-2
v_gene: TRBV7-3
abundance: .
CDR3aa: CASSTSGGDYYGYTF
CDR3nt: TGTGCCAGCAGCACTTCAGGGGGTGATTACTATGGCTACACCTTC

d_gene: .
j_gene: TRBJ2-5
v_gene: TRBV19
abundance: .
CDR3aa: CASSRRGQETQYF
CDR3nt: TGTGCCAGTAGCAGACGGGGACAAGAGACCCAGTACTTC

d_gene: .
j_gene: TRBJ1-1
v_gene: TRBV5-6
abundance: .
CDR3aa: CASSLGGLQRTEAFF
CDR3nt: TGTGCCAGCAGCCTCGGAGGGCTCCAGAGGACTGAAGCTTTCTTT

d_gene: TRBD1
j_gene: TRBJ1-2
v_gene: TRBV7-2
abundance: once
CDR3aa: CASSVGTGPYGYTF
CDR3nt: TGTGCCAGCAGCGTCGGGACAGGGCCGTATGGCTACACCTTC

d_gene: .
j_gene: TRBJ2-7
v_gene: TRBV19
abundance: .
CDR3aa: CASRQGLASYEQYF
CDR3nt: TGTGCCAGTAGACAGGGTCTTGCTTCCTACGAGCAGTACTTC

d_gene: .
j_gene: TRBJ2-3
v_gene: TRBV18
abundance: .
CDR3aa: CASSPPDHDTQYF
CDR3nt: TGTGCCAGCTCACCACCGGACCACGATACGCAGTATTTT

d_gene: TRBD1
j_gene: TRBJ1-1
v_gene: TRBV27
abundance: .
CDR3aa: CASSARDRGENTEAFF
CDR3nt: TGTGCCAGCAGTGCCCGGGACAGGGGCGAAAACACTGAAGCTTTCTTT

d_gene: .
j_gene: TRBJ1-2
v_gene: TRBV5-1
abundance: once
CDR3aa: CASSWRQGHYGYTF
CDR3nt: TGCGCCAGCAGCTGGCGGCAAGGGCATTATGGCTACACCTTC

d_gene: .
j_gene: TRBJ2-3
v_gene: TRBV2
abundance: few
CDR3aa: CASSVPAYF
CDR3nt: TGTGCCAGCAGTGTCCCCGCGTATTTT

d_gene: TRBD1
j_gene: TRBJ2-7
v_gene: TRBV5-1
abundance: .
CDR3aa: CASSFLTGLGEQYF
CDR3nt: TGCGCCAGCAGCTTCCTGACAGGGTTAGGCGAGCAGTACTTC

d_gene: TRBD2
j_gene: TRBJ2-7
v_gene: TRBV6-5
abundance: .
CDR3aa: CASSYSAGANYEQYF
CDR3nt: TGTGCCAGCAGTTACTCAGCGGGGGCGAACTACGAGCAGTACTTC

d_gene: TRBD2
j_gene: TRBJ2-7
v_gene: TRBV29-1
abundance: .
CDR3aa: CSVELAGFHEQYF
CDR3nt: TGCAGCGTTGAGCTAGCGGGTTTCCACGAGCAGTACTTC

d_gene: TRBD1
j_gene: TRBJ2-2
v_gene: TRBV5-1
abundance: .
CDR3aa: CASIPTGTGITGELFF
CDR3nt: TGCGCCAGCATTCCAACCGGGACAGGGATCACCGGGGAGCTGTTTTTT

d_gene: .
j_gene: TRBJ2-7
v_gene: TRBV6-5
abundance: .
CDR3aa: CASSPPRGASYEQYF
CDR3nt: TGTGCCAGCAGTCCCCCCCGGGGGGCCTCCTACGAGCAGTACTTC

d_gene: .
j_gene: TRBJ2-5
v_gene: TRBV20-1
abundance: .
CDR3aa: CSARRETQYF
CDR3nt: TGCAGTGCTAGACGGGAGACCCAGTACTTC

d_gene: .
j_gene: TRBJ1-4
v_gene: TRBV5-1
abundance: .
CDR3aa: CASSLAGALDATNEKLFF
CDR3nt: TGCGCCAGCAGCTTGGCTGGAGCCCTGGACGCAACTAATGAAAAACTGTTTTTT

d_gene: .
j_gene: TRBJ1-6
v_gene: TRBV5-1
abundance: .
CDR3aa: CASSYGGQFTGDNSPLHF
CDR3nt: TGCGCCAGCAGCTACGGCGGACAGTTCACTGGGGATAATTCACCCCTCCACTTT

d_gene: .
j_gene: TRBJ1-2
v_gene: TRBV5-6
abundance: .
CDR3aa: CASSLYSRANYGYTF
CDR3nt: TGTGCCAGCAGCTTGTACTCCAGAGCTAACTATGGCTACACCTTC

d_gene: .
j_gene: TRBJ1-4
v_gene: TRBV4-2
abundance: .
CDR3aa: CASSQGLGGEKLFF
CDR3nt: TGTGCCAGCAGCCAAGGCCTCGGGGGTGAAAAACTGTTTTTT

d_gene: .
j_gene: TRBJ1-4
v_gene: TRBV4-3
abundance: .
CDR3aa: CASSQDLEEKLFF
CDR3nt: TGCGCCAGCAGCCAAGATTTGGAGGAAAAACTGTTTTTT

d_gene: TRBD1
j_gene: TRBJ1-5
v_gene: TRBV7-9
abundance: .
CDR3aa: CASSQTGVGNQPQHF
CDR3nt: TGTGCCAGCAGCCAGACAGGGGTTGGCAATCAGCCCCAGCATTTT

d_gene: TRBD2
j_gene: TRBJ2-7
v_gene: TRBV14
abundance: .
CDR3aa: CASSQARLAGFLDEQYF
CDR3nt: TGTGCCAGCAGCCAAGCTCGACTAGCGGGTTTTTTAGACGAGCAGTACTTC

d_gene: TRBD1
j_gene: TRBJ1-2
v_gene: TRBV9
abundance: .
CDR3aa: CASSGDSLLYTF
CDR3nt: TGTGCCAGCAGCGGGGACAGTCTTCTTTACACCTTC

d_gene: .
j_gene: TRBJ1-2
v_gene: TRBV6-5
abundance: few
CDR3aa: CASSYGARTHGYTF
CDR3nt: TGTGCCAGCAGTTACGGCGCACGGACCCATGGCTACACCTTC

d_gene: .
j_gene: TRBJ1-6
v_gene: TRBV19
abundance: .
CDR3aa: CASSILGRESPLHF
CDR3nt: TGTGCCAGTAGTATACTGGGGAGGGAGTCACCCCTCCACTTT

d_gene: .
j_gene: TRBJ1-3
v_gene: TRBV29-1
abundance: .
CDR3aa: CSVRTAGSGNTIYF
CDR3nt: TGCAGCGTTCGGACAGCCGGCTCTGGAAACACCATATATTTT

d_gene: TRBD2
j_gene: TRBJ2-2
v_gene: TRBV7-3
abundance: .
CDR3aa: CASRRTRNTGELFF
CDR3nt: TGTGCCAGCAGACGGACTAGGAACACCGGGGAGCTGTTTTTT

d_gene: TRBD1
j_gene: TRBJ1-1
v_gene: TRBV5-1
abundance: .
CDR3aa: CASSDQYRGGGTQAFF
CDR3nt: TGCGCCAGCAGCGATCAGTACAGGGGCGGAGGGACACAAGCTTTCTTT

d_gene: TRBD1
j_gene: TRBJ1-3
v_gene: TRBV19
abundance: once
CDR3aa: CAKGDRAWKHHIF
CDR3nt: TGTGCTAAGGGGGACAGGGCCTGGAAACACCATATATTT

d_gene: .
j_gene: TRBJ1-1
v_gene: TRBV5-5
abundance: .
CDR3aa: CASSLIVLLGEAFF
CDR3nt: TGTGCCAGCAGCTTGATCGTGCTTTTGGGGGAAGCTTTCTTT

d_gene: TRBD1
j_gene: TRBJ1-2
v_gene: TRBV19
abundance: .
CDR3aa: CASSGPRDRVGYTF
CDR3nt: TGTGCCAGTAGTGGTCCGAGGGACAGGGTCGGCTACACCTTC

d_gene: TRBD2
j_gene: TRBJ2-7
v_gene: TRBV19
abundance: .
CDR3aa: CASSVGGGRQYF
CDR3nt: TGTGCCAGTAGTGTCGGGGGGGGCCGGCAGTACTTC

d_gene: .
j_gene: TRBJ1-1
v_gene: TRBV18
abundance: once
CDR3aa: CASSYSGHLNTEAFF
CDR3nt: TGTGCCAGCTCCTATTCGGGACACCTGAACACTGAAGCTTTCTTT

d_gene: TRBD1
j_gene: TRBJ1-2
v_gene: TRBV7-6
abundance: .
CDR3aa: CASSPHGTGAISYTF
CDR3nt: TGTGCCAGCAGCCCCCACGGGACAGGGGCGATTAGCTACACCTTC

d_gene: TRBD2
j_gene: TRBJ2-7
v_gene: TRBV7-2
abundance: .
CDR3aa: CASSLRGGVYEQYF
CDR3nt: TGTGCCAGCAGCTTACGCGGGGGGGTCTACGAGCAGTACTTC

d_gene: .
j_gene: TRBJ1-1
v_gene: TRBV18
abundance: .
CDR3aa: CASSPSKSNTEAFF
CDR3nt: TGTGCCAGCTCACCTTCAAAGTCGAACACTGAAGCTTTCTTT

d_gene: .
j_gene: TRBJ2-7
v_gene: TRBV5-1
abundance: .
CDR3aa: CASSLGVASTYEQYF
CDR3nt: TGCGCCAGCAGCTTGGGGGTAGCGAGCACCTACGAGCAGTACTTC

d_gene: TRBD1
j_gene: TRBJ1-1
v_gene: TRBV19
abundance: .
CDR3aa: CASSEQGGTEAFF
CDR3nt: TGTGCCAGTAGCGAACAGGGGGGCACTGAAGCTTTCTTT

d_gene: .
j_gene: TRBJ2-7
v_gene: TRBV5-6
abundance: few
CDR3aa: CASSFRDLRGGTYEQYF
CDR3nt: TGTGCCAGCAGTTTCCGGGACCTACGAGGGGGGACCTACGAGCAGTACTTC